Sequencing of this T cell receptor (beta chain) was carried out in a study of blood T cells in healthy people across ages. Together with a sample-barcoded 5' primer, a J-beta primer mix was included in a second PCR lasting about 7 to 11 cycles. TCRdb recomputed calls from the 5' RACE reads with MiXCR, one row per CDR3 protein. The table lists 1,500,000 or so distinct CDR3 sequences, roughly 64% of them singletons. CDR3 length: 16 residues. Germline CDR1 SGHDT, CDR2 YYEEEE. This TCR was recovered from a man aged 18 to 29 in good health. Sequencing used blood. The rearrangement joins TRBV5-6 to TRBJ2-7; 8 positions agree with TRBD1. The end of the DNA is better explained by TRBJ2-4, so the J call may be wrong. Here the CDR3 DNA reads TGTGCCAGCAGCCAGGACAGGGCTTCGGCCAAAAACATTCAGTACTTC. Translation: CASSQDRASAKNIQYF.